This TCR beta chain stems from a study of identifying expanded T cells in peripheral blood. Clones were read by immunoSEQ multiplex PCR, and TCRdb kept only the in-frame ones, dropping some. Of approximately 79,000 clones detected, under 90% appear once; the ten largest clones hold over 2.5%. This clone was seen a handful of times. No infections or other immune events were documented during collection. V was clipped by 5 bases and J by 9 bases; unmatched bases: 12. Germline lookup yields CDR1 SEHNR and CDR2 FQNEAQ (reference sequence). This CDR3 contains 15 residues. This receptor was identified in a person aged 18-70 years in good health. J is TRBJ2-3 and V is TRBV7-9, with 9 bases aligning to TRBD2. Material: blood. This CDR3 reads CASSRLAGSKETQYF. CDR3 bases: TGTGCCAGCAGCCGCCTAGCGGGGTCAAAGGAAACGCAGTATTTT.